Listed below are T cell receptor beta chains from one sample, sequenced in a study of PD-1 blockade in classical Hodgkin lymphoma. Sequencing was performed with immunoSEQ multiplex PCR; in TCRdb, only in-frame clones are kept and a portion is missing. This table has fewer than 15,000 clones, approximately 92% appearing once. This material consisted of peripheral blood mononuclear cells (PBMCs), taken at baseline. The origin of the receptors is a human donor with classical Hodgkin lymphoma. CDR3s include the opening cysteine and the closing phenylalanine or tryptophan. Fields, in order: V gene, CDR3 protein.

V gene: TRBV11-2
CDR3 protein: CASSLEGRGEQYF

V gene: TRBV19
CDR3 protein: CASSIYAGANYGYTF

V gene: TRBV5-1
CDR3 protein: CASAERNKGAGQETQYF

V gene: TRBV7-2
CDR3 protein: CASSLSGGRTGELFF

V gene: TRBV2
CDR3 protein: CASSQAGGPGYTF

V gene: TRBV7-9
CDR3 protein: CASSSGQGLGSPLHF

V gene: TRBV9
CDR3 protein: CASSVVGNQPQHF

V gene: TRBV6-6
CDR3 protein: CASGLAGQTDTQYF

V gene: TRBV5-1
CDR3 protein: CASSSGQGDNEKLFF

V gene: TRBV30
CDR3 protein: CAWSDQGYEQFF

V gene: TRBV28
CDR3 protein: CAGNRQGRETQYF

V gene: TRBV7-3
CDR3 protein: CASSFTGDSPLHF

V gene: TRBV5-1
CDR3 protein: CASSLQARGMNTEAFF

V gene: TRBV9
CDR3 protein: CASSLMFTDTQYF

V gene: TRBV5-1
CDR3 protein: CASSPGQSLNEKLFF

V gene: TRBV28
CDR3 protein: CASSTNRVRQPQHF

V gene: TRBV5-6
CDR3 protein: CASSPGRRFNTGELFF

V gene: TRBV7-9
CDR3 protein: CASSPSGLHRDGYTF

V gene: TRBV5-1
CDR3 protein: CASSLQWGEETQYF

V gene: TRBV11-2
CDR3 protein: CASSLVAGGQIYEQYF

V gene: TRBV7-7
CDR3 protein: CASSLARQPTNEKLFF

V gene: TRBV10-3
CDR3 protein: CAISESTILTYEQYF

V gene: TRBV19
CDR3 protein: CASSMGYKDDPPQHF

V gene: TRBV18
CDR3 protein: CASSPSITGNTEAFF

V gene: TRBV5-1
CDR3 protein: CASSLAGSASVFF

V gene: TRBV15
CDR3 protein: CATRQGSRGIEQYF

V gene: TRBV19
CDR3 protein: CASSIRGFKAFF

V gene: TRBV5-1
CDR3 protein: CASSSEGTGGDEQFF

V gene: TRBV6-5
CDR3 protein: CASSYSRGYNSPLHF

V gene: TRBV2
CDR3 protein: CASTGLAGETQYF

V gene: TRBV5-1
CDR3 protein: CASSWDQTGTMANYGYTF

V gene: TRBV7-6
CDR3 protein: CASSLDVTSYEQYF

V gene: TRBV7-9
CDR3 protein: CASSSLGGISGYTF

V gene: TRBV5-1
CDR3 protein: CASSSRAENTEAFF

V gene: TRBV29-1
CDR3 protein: CSVLVGTEAFF

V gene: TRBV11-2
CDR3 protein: CASSLAGQGAGYTF

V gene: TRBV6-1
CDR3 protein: CASSEALTGGYTF

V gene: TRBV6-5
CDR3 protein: CASSPLGEVTDTQYF

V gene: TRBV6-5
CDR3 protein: CASSLLGSANEKLFF

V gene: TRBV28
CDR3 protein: CASSTSRRGGYTF

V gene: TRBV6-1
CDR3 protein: CASSERTDYEQYF

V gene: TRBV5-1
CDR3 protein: CASSLVGARETQYF

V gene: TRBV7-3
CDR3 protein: CASSPRTSGESTDTQYF

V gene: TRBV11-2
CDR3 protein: CASSQNDNNEQFF

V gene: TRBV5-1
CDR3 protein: CASSPGGPPDTQYF

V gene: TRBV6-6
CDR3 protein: CASSSEQGVNSPLHF

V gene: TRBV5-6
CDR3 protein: CASSPGTHEQYF

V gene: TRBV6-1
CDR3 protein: CASREEGARGYTF

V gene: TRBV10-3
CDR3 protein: CAIRETGGAEKLFF